The 32 T cell receptor beta chains presented below share a single source sample, sequenced in a study of spatial heterogeneity in lung cancer. Described time point: sample taken at primary tumor resection. Tumor, nontumor lung or frozen PBMC supplied whole RNA, sequenced without sorting. TCRdb reanalysed the 5' RACE reads using MiXCR and keeps one entry per CDR3 protein. The sample comprises 20,000 to 25,000 distinct CDR3 sequences, under 8% of which are singletons, and 14% rests with the top ten. Material: PBMCs, obtained at surgery. These receptors were taken from a male donor with early-stage non-small cell lung cancer.

There are many counts of this clonotype. The chain uses TRBV10-1 and TRBJ2-1; D gene ambiguous. Per the germline V gene, CDR1 is WNHNN and CDR2 is SYGVQD (reference sequence). With 0 bases removed from V and 6 bases from J, the gap between germline ends came to 12 bases. CDR3 length: 15 amino acids. The CDR3 bases are TGCGCCAGCAGTGAGTCGTTACAGATGAGCAATGAGCAGTTCTTC. Translated, it gives CASSESLQMSNEQFF.

This clonotype was picked up many times. This chain joins TRBV4-1 and TRBJ2-7, with 11 nucleotides matching TRBD1. CDR3 length: 16 residues. V lost 4 bases to trimming and J lost 4 bases; unmatched junction nucleotides: 9. The germline V gene has CDR1 MGHRA and CDR2 YSYEKL. The CDR3 DNA reads TGCGCCAGCAGCCTTCGGGTGGACAGGGGGCAATACGAGCAGTACTTC. Translated, it gives CASSLRVDRGQYEQYF.

CDR3 sequence (DNA): TGCAGTGCTAGAGATCGGGGCGATCTGAATGAGCAGTTCTTC. Its protein is CSARDRGDLNEQFF. The chain is built from TRBV20-1 and TRBJ2-1, with D perhaps given as TRBD1 or TRBD2 (5 bases each). Trimming took off 0 bases at V and 7 bases at J, with 13 bases between the two ends. The CDR3 is 14 amino acids. Germline CDR1 DFQATT, CDR2 SNEGSKA (reference sequence).

This clonotype was seen many times. This rearrangement joins TRBV5-1 to TRBJ1-1, with D perhaps TRBD1 (6 bases). CDR1 and CDR2 from the germline V gene are SGHRS and YFSETQ. V was shortened by 4 bases and J by 6 bases, with 13 bases between the two germline ends. This CDR3 is 13 amino acids long. The CDR3 coding sequence is TGCGCCAGCAGCGGAGGGGGTAGGCCTGAAGCTTTCTTT. Translation: CASSGGGRPEAFF.

This clonotype was recorded at least ten times. The CDR3 sequence is CSAVTPGQGFSDTQYF. In DNA form, the CDR3 reads TGCAGTGCTGTAACCCCGGGACAGGGTTTTTCAGATACGCAGTATTTT. The V call is TRBV20-1, the J call TRBJ2-3; 9 bases align to TRBD1. Germline values: CDR1 DFQATT, CDR2 SNEGSKA (reference sequence). The junction had 13 bases not matched to a gene; V was cut back by 5 bases and J by 4 bases. The CDR3 totals 16 residues.

This clonotype showed up just a few times. The chain employs TRBV2 and TRBJ1-3; 7 bases align to TRBD1. The ends lost 6 bases at V and 3 bases at J; junction bases unmatched: 2. The CDR3 sequence is 13 residues long. Germline V gives CDR1 SNHLY, CDR2 FYNNEI. CDR3 amino acids: CASRTGVGNTIYF. CDR3 coding DNA: TGTGCCAGCAGAACAGGGGTTGGAAACACCATATATTTT.

This clonotype was found many times. V is TRBV27 and J is TRBJ1-1; D is possibly TRBD1 (5 bases). CDR1 is MNHEY, CDR2 SMNVEV, per germline (reference sequence). The ends were cut back, 5 bases at V and 5 bases at J, with 12 bases in the middle. CDR3 length: 13 amino acids. CDR3 nucleotides: TGTGCCAGCAGTAGGGACGGGAGAACTGAAGCTTTCTTT. Residues: CASSRDGRTEAFF.

This chain joins TRBV18 and TRBJ2-7; D gene ambiguous. Trimming took off 3 bases at V and 0 bases at J, with 6 bases between the two ends. This CDR3 has 13 residues. Germline CDR1 and CDR2: KGHSH and LQKENI. This CDR3 reads CASSPPSSYEQYF. CDR3 DNA sequence: TGTGCCAGCTCACCCCCTTCCTCCTACGAGCAGTACTTC.

Many counts were recorded for this clonotype. The rearrangement uses TRBV6-6 and TRBJ1-4; D gene ambiguous. The CDR3 totals 11 residues. V lost 0 bases, J lost 13 bases, and 6 bases lay in between. Germline CDR1 is MNHNY and CDR2 is SVGAGI (reference sequence). In DNA form, the CDR3 reads TGTGCCAGCAGTTACTCTGTTTCACTGTTTTTT. Protein product: CASSYSVSLFF.

This clonotype is termed medium-sized. The rearrangement joins TRBV28 to TRBJ1-4; D is uncertain. Between the trimmed V and J ends, which lost 6 bases and 3 bases, there was a span of 14 bases. The CDR3 extends over 15 amino acids. Germline values: CDR1 MDHEN, CDR2 SYDVKM. CDR3 region: CASSRSDSPNEKLFF. The CDR3 bases are TGTGCCAGCAGCCGATCGGACTCACCTAATGAAAAACTGTTTTTT.

In this sample, this clonotype is medium-sized. The V call is TRBV2, the J call TRBJ1-4; D call uncertain. The CDR3 loop spans 13 amino acids. Trimming took off 4 bases at V and 8 bases at J, with 11 bases between the two ends. Germline lookup yields CDR1 SNHLY and CDR2 FYNNEI. CDR3 coding DNA: TGTGCCAGCAGTGGACGGGAGTGGGAAAAACTGTTTTTT. Its translation: CASSGREWEKLFF.

In this sample, this clonotype turned up a few times. The chain combines TRBV7-2 with TRBJ2-2; D is perhaps TRBD1 (6 bases). The CDR3 runs to 14 residues. The V gene lost 4 bases and the J gene lost 1 base, with 7 bases spanning the gap. Germline CDR1 reads SGHTA; CDR2 reads FQGNSA. CDR3 in DNA: TGTGCCAGCAGCTCGGGACAGAACACCGGGGAGCTGTTTTTT. It encodes CASSSGQNTGELFF.

In DNA, the CDR3 is TGTGCCAGCAGTAACAGGGCGAACACCGGGGAGCTGTTTTTT. Residues: CASSNRANTGELFF. The chain recombines TRBV27 with TRBJ2-2; the D gene is possibly TRBD1 (6 bases). CDR3 length: 14 amino acids. V was shortened by 5 bases and J by 0 bases, with 7 bases between the two germline ends. In germline, CDR1 is MNHEY, CDR2 SMNVEV (reference sequence).

This clonotype was counted at least ten times. The rearrangement joins TRBV12-3 or TRBV12-4 to TRBJ2-3; D ambiguous. CDR3 length equals 17 residues. Trimming left V 2 bases short and J 1 base short, with 16 bases between. CDR3 nucleotides: TGTGCCAGCAGTTTAAGGGCTAGTAGGGTTGGCACAGATACGCAGTATTTT. Translated, it gives CASSLRASRVGTDTQYF.

The chain recombines TRBV11-1 with TRBJ2-3; 10 nucleotides line up with TRBD2. The trim removed 5 bases at V and 1 base at J, leaving 9 bases unmatched. Per germline, CDR1 SGHAT and CDR2 FQDESV (reference sequence). There are 17 residues in the CDR3. CDR3 DNA sequence: TGTGCCAGCAGCCCGGACCGGCTAGCGGGAGGCACAGATACGCAGTATTTT. It encodes CASSPDRLAGGTDTQYF. The full variable domain, rest sourced from reference TRBV11-1 and TRBJ2-3, is EAEVAQSPRYKITEKSQAVAFWCDPISGHATLYWYRQILGQGPELLVQFQDESVVDDSQLPKDRFSAERLKGVDSTLKIQPAELGDSAMYLCASSPDRLAGGTDTQYFGPGTRLTVL.

The chain couples TRBV7-9 to TRBJ2-7; tentatively, D is TRBD2 (6 bases). The length of the CDR3 is 16 residues. Germline V lookup: CDR1 SEHNR, CDR2 FQNEAQ (reference sequence). V was trimmed by 4 bases and J by 1 base, leaving 17 bases between them. The CDR3: CASSWSPGTGSYEQYF. The CDR3 coding sequence is TGTGCCAGCAGCTGGTCCCCCGGGACTGGTTCCTACGAGCAGTACTTC. Looking up the rest from reference TRBV7-9 and TRBJ2-7 gives the full variable domain: DTGVSQNPRHKITKRGQNVTFRCDPISEHNRLYWYRQTLGQGPEFLTYFQNEAQLEKSRLLSDRFSAERPKGSFSTLEIQRTEQGDSAMYLCASSWSPGTGSYEQYFGPGTRLTVT.

This clonotype was seen repeatedly, ten times or more. This sequence joins TRBV20-1 and TRBJ1-1; D unresolved. The V gene lost 3 bases and the J gene lost 8 bases, with 16 bases spanning the gap. The germline gives CDR1 DFQATT, CDR2 SNEGSKA (reference sequence). The CDR3 is 13 residues long. This CDR3 reads CSARAPGRREAFF. CDR3 sequence (DNA): TGCAGTGCTAGGGCCCCCGGGCGTCGCGAAGCTTTCTTT.

There are a few counts of this clonotype. The chain uses TRBV3-1 and TRBJ2-1; D unresolved. CDR1 and CDR2 from the germline V gene are LGHDT and YNNKEL (reference sequence). Trimming removed 0 bases at V and 12 bases at J, with 12 bases between. There are 13 residues in the CDR3. The CDR3 coding sequence is TGTGCCAGCAGCCAAGATCGACGCGATCTGCAGTTCTTC. This sequence encodes CASSQDRRDLQFF.

In this sample, this clonotype turned up many times. This chain uses TRBV28 with TRBJ2-4; no reliable D call. V lost 2 bases and J 6 bases, leaving 5 bases between the germline ends. The CDR3 spans 12 residues. Germline values: CDR1 MDHEN, CDR2 SYDVKM. The CDR3 DNA sequence: TGTGCCAGCAGTTTAGGAAGAAACATTCAGTACTTC. Its protein is CASSLGRNIQYF.

This clonotype appeared many times. The chain combines TRBV28 with TRBJ1-2; possibly TRBD1 for D (5 bases). The CDR3 consists of 13 residues. CDR1 and CDR2 from the germline V gene are MDHEN and SYDVKM. The ends were cut back, 8 bases at V and 4 bases at J, with 14 bases in the middle. Here the CDR3 DNA reads TGTGCCAGCGGGACTTTGAGGAGCTATGGCTACACCTTC. Protein: CASGTLRSYGYTF.

This rearrangement joins TRBV12-3 or TRBV12-4 to TRBJ2-3, with 10 bases identical to TRBD2. The V segment lost 7 bases and the J segment 4 bases; nucleotides outside the gene matches: 5. This CDR3 contains 14 residues. The CDR3 region has the DNA TGTGCCAGCAACATACTAGCGGGGCCAGATACGCAGTATTTT. This sequence encodes CASNILAGPDTQYF.

By sample share, this clonotype is medium-sized. The chain joins TRBV7-9 to TRBJ2-7, with D tentatively TRBD2 (6 bases). The CDR3 consists of 18 residues. V was clipped by 6 bases and J by 0 bases, with 24 bases between them. Germline CDR1 is SEHNR and CDR2 is FQNEAQ (reference sequence). The CDR3 region is CASSPGPWFAGTSYEQYF. DNA of the CDR3: TGTGCCAGCAGTCCCGGTCCTTGGTTTGCGGGAACCTCCTACGAGCAGTACTTC.

This clonotype showed up many times. V and J are TRBV5-1 and TRBJ1-5, with 7 nucleotides matching TRBD1. Germline assignment: CDR1 SGHRS and CDR2 YFSETQ. The V and J ends lost 0 bases and 7 bases, in that order; junction bases with no gene match: 1. The CDR3 runs 13 residues. CDR3 nucleotides: TGCGCCAGCAGCTTGGAACAGGGGCAGCCCCAGCATTTT. This encodes CASSLEQGQPQHF.

The chain uses TRBV3-1 and TRBJ1-1, with D tentatively TRBD1 (5 bases). Germline values: CDR1 LGHDT, CDR2 YNNKEL (reference sequence). The CDR3 consists of 15 residues. Between the trimmed V and J ends, which lost 1 base and 10 bases, there was a span of 19 bases. The chain's CDR3 is CASSQGPPARAGAFF. For the CDR3, the DNA is TGTGCCAGCAGCCAAGGACCCCCGGCCAGGGCGGGAGCTTTCTTT.

In its sample, this clonotype was seen many times. The V gene is TRBV20-1, the J gene TRBJ1-5; tentative D call: TRBD1 (5 bases). CDR1 DFQATT and CDR2 SNEGSKA come from the germline V gene (reference sequence). V shed 0 bases and J shed 12 bases, with 12 bases lying between them. This CDR3 spans 12 amino acids. CDR3 in amino acids: CSARDQGTGQHF. The CDR3 region has the DNA TGCAGTGCTAGAGATCAGGGCACGGGCCAGCATTTT.

V gene TRBV4-1 combines with J gene TRBJ2-7; 11 nucleotides align to TRBD2. The CDR3 loop spans 16 amino acids. The trim removed 2 bases at V and 3 bases at J, leaving 6 bases unmatched. Germline assignment: CDR1 MGHRA and CDR2 YSYEKL. The CDR3 protein is CASSQRSGRALYEQYF. The CDR3 DNA is TGCGCCAGCAGCCAACGTAGCGGGAGGGCCCTCTACGAGCAGTACTTC.

CDR3 DNA: TGTGCCAGCAGCTTAGAGGGCGCAGGGGGCTACAATGAGCAGTTCTTC. This sequence encodes CASSLEGAGGYNEQFF. The chain uses TRBV7-2 and TRBJ2-1; TRBD1 aligns across 7 bases. Germline assignment: CDR1 SGHTA and CDR2 FQGNSA. V shed 1 base and J 3 bases; nucleotides not matched to a gene: 6. This CDR3 contains 16 residues.

The CDR3 nucleotides are TGCAGTGCTTCAGAGTTAACGGGAGCCAAAAACATTCAGTACTTC. Amino acids: CSASELTGAKNIQYF. The V gene is TRBV20-1, the J gene TRBJ2-4; no clear D gene. Trimming pared 5 bases from V and 0 bases from J, leaving 14 bases between. The CDR3 is made up of 15 amino acids. CDR1 is DFQATT, CDR2 SNEGSKA, per germline (reference sequence).

This clonotype was seen repeatedly, ten times or more. This chain links TRBV7-9 with TRBJ1-1; D possibly corresponds to TRBD1 (5 bases). Trimming removed 0 bases at V and 5 bases at J, with 19 bases between. The CDR3 runs 17 residues. The germline gives CDR1 SEHNR, CDR2 FQNEAQ (reference sequence). CDR3 protein: CASSLAVARERWTEAFF. The CDR3 DNA follows: TGTGCCAGCAGCTTAGCGGTTGCCAGGGAGAGATGGACTGAAGCTTTCTTT.

This chain uses TRBV20-1 with TRBJ2-7; 14 positions agree with TRBD2. Looked up from germline, CDR1 is DFQATT and CDR2 is SNEGSKA (reference sequence). V dropped 5 bases and J dropped 5; count of bases not matched to a gene: 8. CDR3 size: 15 residues. The CDR3 protein is CSARGTSGSIHEQYF. The CDR3 coding sequence is TGCAGTGCTCGCGGGACTAGCGGGAGTATCCACGAGCAGTACTTC.

This clonotype was detected ten times or more. The CDR3 DNA reads TGTGCCAGCAGAGTTGTCGGTAGAACTGAAGCTTTCTTT. It translates to CASRVVGRTEAFF. V and J are TRBV6-2 or TRBV6-3 and TRBJ1-1; D gene uncertain. The CDR3 length is 13 residues. The V gene's germline CDR1 is MNHEY and CDR2 SVGEGT. V lost 6 bases and J lost 5, with 13 bases in between.

The V gene is TRBV9, the J gene TRBJ2-1, with 8 bases identical to TRBD2. After removal of 4 bases from V and 3 bases from J, the junction contained 6 bases not matched to a gene. This CDR3 is built from 15 residues. Germline V gene lookup returns CDR1 SGDLS and CDR2 YYNGEE. The CDR3 protein is CASSTGLGNYNEQFF. The DNA of the CDR3 is TGTGCCAGCAGCACGGGACTAGGTAACTACAATGAGCAGTTCTTC.